Listed here are 9 T cell receptor beta chains from one sample, sequenced in a study of PD-1 blockade in classical Hodgkin lymphoma (TCRdb year 2020). Libraries came from the immunoSEQ multiplex PCR assay. Here the immuneACCESS table is served through TCRdb, limited to in-frame sequences with V and J called. Missing clones are a known gap in these copies; in checked studies unresolved V genes cover under half, and the rest lacks a known reason. The sample table contains about 94,000 clones; only one count was recorded for 89% of them. The ten largest clones capture about 11% of the sample. Sample time point, as interpreted from the label and publication: cycle 2 day 1 (C2D1) of nivolumab. Every trial patient had relapsed following autologous stem cell transplantation, and prior brentuximab vedotin exposure was what differed among cohorts A, B and C. The specimen comprised peripheral blood mononuclear cells (PBMCs), sampled before the second cycle of nivolumab. The receptors derive from a human donor with classical Hodgkin lymphoma.

The rearrangement links TRBV27 to TRBJ2-7; 9 bases fit TRBD2. Germline lookup yields CDR1 MNHEY and CDR2 SMNVEV (reference sequence). Trimming cost V 3 bases and J 6 bases; bases outside gene matches: 3. CDR3 length: 13 amino acids. In DNA form, the CDR3 reads TGTGCCAGCAGTTTGACTAGCGGATTCGAGCAGTACTTC. Translated, it gives CASSLTSGFEQYF.

V gene TRBV5-4 combines with J gene TRBJ2-1; D unresolved. CDR3 length: 14 amino acids. V gave up 4 bases and J gave up 5 bases, with 13 bases separating them. The germline CDR1 and CDR2 sequences are SGHNT and YYREEE (reference sequence). This CDR3 reads CASSMKGGHNEQFF. In nucleotides, the CDR3 is TGTGCCAGCAGCATGAAAGGTGGTCACAATGAGCAGTTCTTC.

The CDR3 region has the DNA TGCAGCGTTGAAACCGACGGACGAAGAGAAACCCAGTACTTC. It yields the protein CSVETDGRRETQYF. The rearrangement uses TRBV29-1 and TRBJ2-5; no firm D call. The CDR3 runs 14 residues. The V end lost 2 bases, the J end lost 8 bases, and 18 bases lay between the germline ends. In germline, CDR1 is SQVTM, CDR2 ANQGSEA.

V and J are TRBV6-7 and TRBJ2-3, with 10 positions matching TRBD2. TRBV6-7 is assigned to the ORF class and has an uncertain function. The CDR3 consists of 17 residues. With 2 bases clipped from V and 2 bases from J, the junction kept 7 bases outside the gene matches. CDR3: CASSYLLAGVPTDTQYF. CDR3 sequence (DNA): TGTGCCAGCAGTTACCTCCTAGCGGGAGTCCCCACAGATACGCAGTATTTT.

This clone came up a few times. The chain has TRBV11-2 and TRBJ1-1, with TRBD1 identical over 10 bases. J gave up 11 bases and V 0 bases, and 6 bases lay outside the gene matches. This CDR3 has 14 residues. Germline V gene lookup returns CDR1 SGHAT and CDR2 FQNNGV. The CDR3 DNA sequence: TGTGCCAGCAGCTTAGAGACAGGGGGCTTTGGGGCTTTCTTT. Amino acid sequence: CASSLETGGFGAFF.

The CDR3 loop is CAISEDPGVTQYF. The CDR3 region has the DNA TGTGCCATCAGTGAAGACCCCGGGGTTACGCAGTATTTT. The V call is TRBV10-3, the J call TRBJ2-3; a possible D gene is TRBD2 (5 bases). The germline V and J ends were trimmed by 3 bases and 8 bases, with 12 bases remaining between them. Germline V gene lookup returns CDR1 ENHRY and CDR2 SYGVKD. The CDR3 sequence is 13 residues long.

This clone has just one count. The chain uses TRBV2 and TRBJ1-1; D not resolved. Per the germline V gene, CDR1 is SNHLY and CDR2 is FYNNEI. Trimming removed 2 bases at V and 1 base at J, with 5 bases between. The CDR3 contains 13 residues. CDR3 nucleotide sequence: TGTGCCAGCAGTGAAACCCCGAACACTGAAGCTTTCTTT. It codes for CASSETPNTEAFF. Based on the CDR3 plus reference TRBV2 and TRBJ1-1, the full variable domain is EPEVTQTPSHQVTQMGQEVILRCVPISNHLYFYWYRQILGQKVEFLVSFYNNEISEKSEIFDDQFSVERPDGSNFTLKIRSTKLEDSAMYFCASSETPNTEAFFGQGTRLTVV.

V and J are TRBV29-1 and TRBJ2-3; D is uncertain. V lost 5 bases and J lost 6, with 9 bases in between. CDR3 size: 11 residues. Germline-derived CDR1 and CDR2 are SQVTM and ANQGSEA. CDR3: CSVSSMDTQYF. CDR3 nucleotides: TGCAGCGTTAGTAGTATGGATACGCAGTATTTT.

In the case of this clone: Other DNA sequences within the sample encode an identical CDR3. The chain employs TRBV27 and TRBJ2-1; weak D call: TRBD2 (6 bases). Trimming shortened V by 3 bases and J by 6 bases, and 6 bases separated the two germline ends. The CDR3 has 12 residues. In germline, CDR1 is MNHEY, CDR2 SMNVEV (reference sequence). The CDR3 reads CASSLGGNEQFF. The CDR3 region has the DNA TGTGCCAGCAGTTTGGGGGGCAATGAGCAGTTCTTC.